This T cell receptor (beta chain) stems from a study of T cell clones after liver transplantation. On the study more broadly: In this trial, immunosuppression withdrawal was attempted within 2 years of liver transplant. Three of eight recipients were HCV-positive; others had non-autoimmune, non-viral indications. Tolerance: complete withdrawal held at least one year, liver enzymes staying within twice normal.

This table comes from immunoSEQ multiplex PCR, and its TCRdb copy is limited to in-frame clones, with some not included. The data contain some 120,000 clones, 90% of them seen just once; the ten biggest clones take up 0.83%. The CDR3 loop spans 14 amino acids. Germline CDR1 and CDR2: MNHNY and SVGAGI (reference sequence). V trimming: 8 bases; J trimming: 4 bases; junction bases outside the gene matches: 7. CD3+CD4+ and CD3+CD8+ cells were FACS-sorted from thawed unstimulated PBMCs. The sequence derives from a human patient who received a liver transplant. Some T cells may trace back to the graft donor. The sample was CD4+ T cells from blood, taken 12 months after liver transplant. The chain carries TRBV6-6 and TRBJ1-3; 8 bases align to TRBD1. The CDR3 bases are TGTGCCAGCGCGAAGGCAGGGGGCGGAAACACCATATATTTT. This codes for CASAKAGGGNTIYF.